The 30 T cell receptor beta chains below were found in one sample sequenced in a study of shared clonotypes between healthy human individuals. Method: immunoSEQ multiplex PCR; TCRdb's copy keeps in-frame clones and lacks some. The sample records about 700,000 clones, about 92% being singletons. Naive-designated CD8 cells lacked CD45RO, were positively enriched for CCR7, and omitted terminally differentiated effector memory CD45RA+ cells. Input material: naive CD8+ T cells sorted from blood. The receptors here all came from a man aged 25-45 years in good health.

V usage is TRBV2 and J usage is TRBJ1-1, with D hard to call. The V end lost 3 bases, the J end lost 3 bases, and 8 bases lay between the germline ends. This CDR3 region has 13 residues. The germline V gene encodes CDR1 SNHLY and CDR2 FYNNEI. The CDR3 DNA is TGTGCCAGCAGTGAGATCAGCTACACTGAAGCTTTCTTT. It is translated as CASSEISYTEAFF.

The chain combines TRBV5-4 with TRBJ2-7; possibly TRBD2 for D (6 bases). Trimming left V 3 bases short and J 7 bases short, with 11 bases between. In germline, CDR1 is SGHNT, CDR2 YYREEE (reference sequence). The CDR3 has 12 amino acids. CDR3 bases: TGTGCCAGCAGCTGGGGTAGCGGTGAGCAGTACTTC. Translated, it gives CASSWGSGEQYF.

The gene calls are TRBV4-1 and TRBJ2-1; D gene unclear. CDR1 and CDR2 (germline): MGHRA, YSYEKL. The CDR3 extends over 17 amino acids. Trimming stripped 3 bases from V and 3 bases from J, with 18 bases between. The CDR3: CASSHAMGRLGYNEQFF. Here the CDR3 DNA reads TGCGCCAGCAGCCACGCTATGGGAAGGTTGGGCTACAATGAGCAGTTCTTC.

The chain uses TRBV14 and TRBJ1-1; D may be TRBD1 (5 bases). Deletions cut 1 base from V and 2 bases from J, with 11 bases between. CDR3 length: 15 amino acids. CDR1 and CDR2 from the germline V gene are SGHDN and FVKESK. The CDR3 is CASSQALGVNTEAFF. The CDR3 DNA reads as TGTGCCAGCAGCCAAGCCTTGGGGGTAAACACTGAAGCTTTCTTT.

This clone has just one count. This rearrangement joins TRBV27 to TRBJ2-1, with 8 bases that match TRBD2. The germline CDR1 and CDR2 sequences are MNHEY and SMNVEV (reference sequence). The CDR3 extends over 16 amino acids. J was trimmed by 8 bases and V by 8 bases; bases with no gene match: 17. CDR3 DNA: TGTGCCAGCTGCCAAGGGGTTGCGGGAGGCCGGGATGAGCAGTTCTTC. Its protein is CASCQGVAGGRDEQFF.

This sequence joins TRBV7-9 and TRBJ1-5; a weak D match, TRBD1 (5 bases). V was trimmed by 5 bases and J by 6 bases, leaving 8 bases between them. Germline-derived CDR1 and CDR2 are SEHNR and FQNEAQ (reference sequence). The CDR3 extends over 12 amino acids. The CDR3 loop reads CASSAGLQPQHF. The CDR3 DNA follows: TGTGCCAGCAGCGCAGGGCTTCAGCCCCAGCATTTT.

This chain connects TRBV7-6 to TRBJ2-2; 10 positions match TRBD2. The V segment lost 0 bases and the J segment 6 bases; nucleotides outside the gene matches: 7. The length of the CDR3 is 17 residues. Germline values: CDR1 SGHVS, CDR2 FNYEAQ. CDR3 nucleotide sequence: TGTGCCAGCAGCTTAGCGTGGGAAGCGGGAGGGCCCGGGGAGCTGTTTTTT. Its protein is CASSLAWEAGGPGELFF. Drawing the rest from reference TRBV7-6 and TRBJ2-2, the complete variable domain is GAGVSQSPRYKVTKRGQDVALRCDPISGHVSLYWYRQALGQGPEFLTYFNYEAQQDKSGLPNDRFSAERPEGSISTLTIQRTEQRDSAMYRCASSLAWEAGGPGELFFGEGSRLTVL.

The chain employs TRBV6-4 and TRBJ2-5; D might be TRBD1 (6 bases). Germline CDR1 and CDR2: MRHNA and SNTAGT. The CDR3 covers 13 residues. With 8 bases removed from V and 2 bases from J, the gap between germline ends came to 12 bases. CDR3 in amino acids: CASGWDTQETQYF. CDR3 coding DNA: TGTGCCAGCGGATGGGACACTCAAGAGACCCAGTACTTC.

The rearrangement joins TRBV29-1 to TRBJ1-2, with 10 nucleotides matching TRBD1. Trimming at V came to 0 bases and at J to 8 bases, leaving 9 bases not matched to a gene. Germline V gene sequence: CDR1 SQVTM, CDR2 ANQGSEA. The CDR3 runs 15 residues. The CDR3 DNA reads TGCAGCGTTGAAGAGATGACAGGGGGCGGTTTCGGCTACACCTTC. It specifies CSVEEMTGGGFGYTF.

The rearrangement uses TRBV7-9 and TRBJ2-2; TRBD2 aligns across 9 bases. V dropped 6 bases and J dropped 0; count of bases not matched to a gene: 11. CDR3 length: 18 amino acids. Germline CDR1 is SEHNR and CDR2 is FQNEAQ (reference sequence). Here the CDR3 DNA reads TGTGCCAGCAGAGGAGGAAAGGCGGGAGGGACGAACACCGGGGAGCTGTTTTTT. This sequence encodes CASRGGKAGGTNTGELFF.

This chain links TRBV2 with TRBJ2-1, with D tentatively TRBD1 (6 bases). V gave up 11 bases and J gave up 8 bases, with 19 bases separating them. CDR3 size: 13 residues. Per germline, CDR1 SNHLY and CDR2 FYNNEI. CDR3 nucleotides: TGTGCCCGTGGACAGTCGTCCGTCGATGAGCAGTTCTTC. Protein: CARGQSSVDEQFF.

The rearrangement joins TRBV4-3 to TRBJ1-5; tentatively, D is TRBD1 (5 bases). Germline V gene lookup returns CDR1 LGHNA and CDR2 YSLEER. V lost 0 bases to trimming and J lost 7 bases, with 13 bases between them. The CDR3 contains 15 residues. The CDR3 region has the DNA TGCGCCAGCAGCCAAGACGGGGAGAGGGGACAGCCCCAGCATTTT. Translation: CASSQDGERGQPQHF.

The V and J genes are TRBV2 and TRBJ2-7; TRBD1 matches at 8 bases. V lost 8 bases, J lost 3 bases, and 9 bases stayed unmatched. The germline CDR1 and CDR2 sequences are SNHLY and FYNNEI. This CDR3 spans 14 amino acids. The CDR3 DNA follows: TGTGCCAGCGGGGGACAGGACAATTACTACGAGCAGTACTTC. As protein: CASGGQDNYYEQYF.

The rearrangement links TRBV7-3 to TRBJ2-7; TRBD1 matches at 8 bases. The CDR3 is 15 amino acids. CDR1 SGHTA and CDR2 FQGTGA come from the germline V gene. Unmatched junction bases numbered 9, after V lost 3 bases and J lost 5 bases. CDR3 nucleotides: TGTGCCAGCAGCTTGAGGACAGGGTTGTTTAACGAGCAGTACTTC. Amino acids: CASSLRTGLFNEQYF.

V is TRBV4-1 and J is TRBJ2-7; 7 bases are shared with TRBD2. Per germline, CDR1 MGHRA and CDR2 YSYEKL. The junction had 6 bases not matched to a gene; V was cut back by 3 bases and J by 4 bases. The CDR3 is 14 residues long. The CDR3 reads CASSQGGEGYEQYF. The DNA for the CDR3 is TGCGCCAGCAGCCAGGGCGGGGAGGGATACGAGCAGTACTTC.

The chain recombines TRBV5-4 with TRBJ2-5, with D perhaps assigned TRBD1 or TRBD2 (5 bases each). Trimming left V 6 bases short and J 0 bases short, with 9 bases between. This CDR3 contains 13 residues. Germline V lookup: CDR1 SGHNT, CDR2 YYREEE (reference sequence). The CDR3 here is CASTRDDQETQYF. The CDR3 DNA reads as TGTGCCAGCACCCGGGACGACCAAGAGACCCAGTACTTC.

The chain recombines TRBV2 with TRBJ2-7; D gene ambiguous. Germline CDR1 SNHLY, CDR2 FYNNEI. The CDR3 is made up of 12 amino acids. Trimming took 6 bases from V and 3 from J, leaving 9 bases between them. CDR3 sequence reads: CASRGSVYEQYF. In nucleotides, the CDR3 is TGTGCCAGCAGGGGAAGCGTCTACGAGCAGTACTTC. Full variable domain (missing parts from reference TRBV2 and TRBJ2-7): EPEVTQTPSHQVTQMGQEVILRCVPISNHLYFYWYRQILGQKVEFLVSFYNNEISEKSEIFDDQFSVERPDGSNFTLKIRSTKLEDSAMYFCASRGSVYEQYFGPGTRLTVT.

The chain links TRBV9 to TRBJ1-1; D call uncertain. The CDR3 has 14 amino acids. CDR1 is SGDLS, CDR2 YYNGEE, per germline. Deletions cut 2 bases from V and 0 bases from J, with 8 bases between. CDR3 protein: CASSVDAVNTEAFF. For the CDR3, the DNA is TGTGCCAGCAGCGTCGACGCGGTGAACACTGAAGCTTTCTTT.

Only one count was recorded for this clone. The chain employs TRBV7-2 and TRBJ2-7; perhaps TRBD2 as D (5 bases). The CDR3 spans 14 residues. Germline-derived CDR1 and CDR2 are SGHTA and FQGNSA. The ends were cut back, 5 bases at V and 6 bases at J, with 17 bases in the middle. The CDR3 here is CASSLSPSFGEQYF. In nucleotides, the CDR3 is TGTGCCAGCAGCCTAAGCCCTAGCTTCGGCGAGCAGTACTTC.

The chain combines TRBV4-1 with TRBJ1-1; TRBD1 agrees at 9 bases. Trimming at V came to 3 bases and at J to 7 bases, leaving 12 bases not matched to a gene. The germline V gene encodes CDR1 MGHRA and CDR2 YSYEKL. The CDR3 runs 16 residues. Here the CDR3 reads CASSHTGTGTHSEAFF. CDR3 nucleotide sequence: TGCGCCAGCAGCCATACCGGGACAGGGACCCACAGTGAAGCTTTCTTT.

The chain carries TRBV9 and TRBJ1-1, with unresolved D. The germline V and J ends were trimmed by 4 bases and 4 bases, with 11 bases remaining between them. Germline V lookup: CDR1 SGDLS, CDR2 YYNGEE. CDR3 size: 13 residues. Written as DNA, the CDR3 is TGTGCCAGCAGCCCCGGCGGGCTCACTGAAGCTTTCTTT. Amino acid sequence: CASSPGGLTEAFF.

For the CDR3, the DNA is TGCGCCAGCAGCCAAGACTTGGAATTGTTTGGTCGGGATATAGGGACAGATACGCAGTATTTT. Its translation: CASSQDLELFGRDIGTDTQYF. The chain recombines TRBV4-3 with TRBJ2-3; D perhaps matches TRBD2 (5 bases). CDR1 and CDR2 from the germline V gene are LGHNA and YSLEER. The CDR3 runs to 21 residues. The germline V and J ends were trimmed by 0 bases and 3 bases, with 28 bases remaining between them.

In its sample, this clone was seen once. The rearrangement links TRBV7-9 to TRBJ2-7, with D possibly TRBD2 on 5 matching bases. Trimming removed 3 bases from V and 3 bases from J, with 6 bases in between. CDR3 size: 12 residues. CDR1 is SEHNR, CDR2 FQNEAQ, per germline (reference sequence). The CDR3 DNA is TGTGCCAGCAGCTTCAGCGGCTACGAGCAGTACTTC. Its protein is CASSFSGYEQYF. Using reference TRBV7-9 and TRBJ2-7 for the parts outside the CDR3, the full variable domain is DTGVSQNPRHKITKRGQNVTFRCDPISEHNRLYWYRQTLGQGPEFLTYFQNEAQLEKSRLLSDRFSAERPKGSFSTLEIQRTEQGDSAMYLCASSFSGYEQYFGPGTRLTVT.

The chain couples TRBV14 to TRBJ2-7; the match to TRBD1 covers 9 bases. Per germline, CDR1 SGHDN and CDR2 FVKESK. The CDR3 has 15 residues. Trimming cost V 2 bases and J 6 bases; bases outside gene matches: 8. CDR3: CASSQSPQGAGEQYF. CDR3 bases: TGTGCCAGCAGCCAATCCCCACAGGGGGCAGGCGAGCAGTACTTC.

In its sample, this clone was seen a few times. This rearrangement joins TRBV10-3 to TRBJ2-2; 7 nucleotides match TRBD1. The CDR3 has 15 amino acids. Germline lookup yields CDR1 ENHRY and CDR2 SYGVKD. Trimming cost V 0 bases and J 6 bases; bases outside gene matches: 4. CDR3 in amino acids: CAISESMQGAGELFF. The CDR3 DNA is TGTGCCATCAGTGAGTCGATGCAGGGGGCCGGGGAGCTGTTTTTT.

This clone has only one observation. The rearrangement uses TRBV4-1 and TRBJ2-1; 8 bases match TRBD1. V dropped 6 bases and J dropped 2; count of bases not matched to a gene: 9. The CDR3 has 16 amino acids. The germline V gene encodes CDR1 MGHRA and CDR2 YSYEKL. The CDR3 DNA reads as TGCGCCAGCAGGGTTACGACAGGGGAAACCTACAATGAGCAGTTCTTC. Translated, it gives CASRVTTGETYNEQFF.

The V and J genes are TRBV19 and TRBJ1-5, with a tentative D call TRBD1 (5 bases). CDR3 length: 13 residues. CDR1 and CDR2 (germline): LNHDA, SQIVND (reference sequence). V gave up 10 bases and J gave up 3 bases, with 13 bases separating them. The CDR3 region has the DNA TGTGCCACCCAGACAGATTTCAATCAGCCCCAGCATTTT. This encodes CATQTDFNQPQHF.

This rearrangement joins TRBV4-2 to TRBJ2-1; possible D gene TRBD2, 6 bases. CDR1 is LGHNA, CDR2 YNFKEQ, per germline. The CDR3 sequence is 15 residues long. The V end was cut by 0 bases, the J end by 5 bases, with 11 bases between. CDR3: CASSQDRRVHNEQFF. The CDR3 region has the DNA TGTGCCAGCAGCCAAGATCGGAGGGTCCACAATGAGCAGTTCTTC.

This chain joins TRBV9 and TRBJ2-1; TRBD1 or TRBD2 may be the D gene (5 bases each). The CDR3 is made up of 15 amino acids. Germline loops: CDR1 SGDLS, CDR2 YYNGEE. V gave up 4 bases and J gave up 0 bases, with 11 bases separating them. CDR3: CASSLPGASYNEQFF. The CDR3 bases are TGTGCCAGCAGCCTTCCCGGGGCCTCCTACAATGAGCAGTTCTTC. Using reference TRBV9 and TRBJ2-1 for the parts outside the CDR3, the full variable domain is DSGVTQTPKHLITATGQRVTLRCSPRSGDLSVYWYQQSLDQGLQFLIQYYNGEERAKGNILERFSAQQFPDLHSELNLSSLELGDSALYFCASSLPGASYNEQFFGPGTRLTVL.

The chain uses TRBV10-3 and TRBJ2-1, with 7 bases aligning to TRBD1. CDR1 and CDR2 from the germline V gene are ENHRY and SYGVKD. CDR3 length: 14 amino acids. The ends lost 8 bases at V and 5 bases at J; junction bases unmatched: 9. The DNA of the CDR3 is TGTGCCATCCGAGACACGGGACAGAACAATGAGCAGTTCTTC. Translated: CAIRDTGQNNEQFF.